This T cell receptor beta chain is from a study of graft-versus-host responses after intestinal transplantation. Irradiated, violet-dye-labeled stimulators (roughly 200,000) were plated alongside roughly 200,000 CFSE-labeled responders. Produced via immunoSEQ multiplex PCR; TCRdb's table is partial and in-frame only. The table shows about 15,000 clones, with about 33% occurring only once. V lost 4 bases to trimming and J lost 2 bases, with 12 bases between them. The CDR3 has 15 residues. Germline V gene sequence: CDR1 SGHVS, CDR2 FQNEAQ. The origin of this receptor is a human patient who received an intestinal transplant. Sequencing was performed on alloreactive CD8+ T cells from a mixed lymphocyte reaction culture, taken before intestinal transplant. Subset given: CFSE-low proliferating T cells sorted from roughly six-day pre-transplant mixed lymphocyte reaction (GvH or HvG direction). The chain recombines TRBV7-8 with TRBJ2-1; no reliable D call. The CDR3 DNA is TGTGCCAGCAGCTCCGAACTTGTCACCTACAATGAGCAGTTCTTC. It encodes CASSSELVTYNEQFF.